One and the same sample provided the 17 T cell receptor beta chains below, sequenced in a study of vaccination effects on CD4 cells after COVID-19. Expansion of antigen-specific CD4+ T cells with viral peptide pools was carried out by the ViraFEST assay before sequencing. The culture ran for approximately 11 days before CD4+ T cells were isolated. The person was diagnosed with PCR-confirmed SARS-CoV-2 infection between March and December 2020. No antigen has been identified for these receptors. Repertoires were generated with immunoSEQ multiplex PCR, while TCRdb's copy carries only in-frame clones and drops some. Of around 28,000 clones detected, 69% appear once; the ten largest clones hold roughly 18%. The specimen comprised CD4+ T cells from PBMCs cultured with SARS-CoV-2 spike peptides, sampled before COVID-19 vaccination. The receptors derive from a human donor who had a prior SARS-CoV-2 infection.

V and J are TRBV3-1 (or the pseudogene TRBV3-2) and TRBJ1-1; TRBD1 might be the D (6 bases). The CDR3 spans 14 residues. Germline V gene data show CDR1 as LGHDT and CDR2 as YNNKEL (reference sequence). V was pared by 3 bases and J by 1 base, with 9 bases between. The CDR3 bases are TGTGCCAGCAGCCATAGGACAGCGAACACTGAAGCTTTCTTT. Encoded protein: CASSHRTANTEAFF.

This chain links TRBV11-3 with TRBJ1-2; D remains unclear. The CDR3 runs to 16 residues. CDR1 is SGHNT, CDR2 YENEEA, per germline. Deletions cut 5 bases from V and 0 bases from J, with 16 bases between. The CDR3 nucleotides read TGTGCCAGCAGCCTCACAGCAATCCGGGCTAACTATGGCTACACCTTC. This codes for CASSLTAIRANYGYTF.

CDR3 protein: CASSQASGGVETQYF. The CDR3 DNA is TGTGCCAGCAGCCAAGCTAGCGGAGGGGTGGAGACCCAGTACTTC. The V call is TRBV4-2, the J call TRBJ2-5; 7 positions match TRBD2. Trimming removed 1 base from V and 5 bases from J; junction bases left unmatched: 7. Germline CDR1 reads LGHNA; CDR2 reads YNFKEQ. The CDR3 totals 15 residues.

The chain employs TRBV5-1 and TRBJ1-4; D is possibly TRBD1 (6 bases). The germline V and J ends were trimmed by 0 bases and 10 bases, with 16 bases remaining between them. CDR3 length: 15 amino acids. The germline CDR1 and CDR2 sequences are SGHRS and YFSETQ. CDR3: CASSLGDRREGKLFF. The CDR3 DNA sequence: TGCGCCAGCAGCTTGGGCGACAGGCGCGAAGGAAAACTGTTTTTT. The entire variable domain, with the rest obtained from reference TRBV5-1 and TRBJ1-4, is as follows: KAGVTQTPRYLIKTRGQQVTLSCSPISGHRSVSWYQQTPGQGLQFLFEYFSETQRNKGNFPGRFSGRQFSNSRSEMNVSTLELGDSALYLCASSLGDRREGKLFFGSGTQLSVL.

Judged by abundance, this clone is large. This sequence joins TRBV3-1 (or the pseudogene TRBV3-2) and TRBJ2-1; TRBD2 matches 8 bases. CDR1 is LGHDT, CDR2 YNNKEL, per germline (reference sequence). The CDR3 is made up of 13 amino acids. V was pared by 5 bases and J by 9 bases, with 6 bases of the junction left unmatched. As DNA, the CDR3 is TGTGCCAGCAGCGAGACTAGCGTCGGTGAGCAGTTCTTC. Amino acids: CASSETSVGEQFF.

The chain uses TRBV28 and TRBJ2-1; TRBD2 matches 8 bases. The CDR3 runs 15 residues. CDR1 is MDHEN, CDR2 SYDVKM, per germline. Losses at the gene ends were 2 bases for V and 6 bases for J; bases not matched to a gene: 6. CDR3 in DNA: TGTGCCAGCAGTTTAGGTAGCGGGGCCGCCAATGAGCAGTTCTTC. It codes for CASSLGSGAANEQFF.

The rearrangement uses TRBV4-2 and TRBJ1-4, with D possibly being TRBD1 (6 bases). Between the trimmed V and J ends, which lost 3 bases and 8 bases, there was a span of 19 bases. The CDR3 contains 16 residues. CDR1 is LGHNA and CDR2 is YNFKEQ in the germline V gene. CDR3: CASSQATGRGWEKLFF. In nucleotides, the CDR3 is TGTGCCAGCAGCCAGGCTACAGGGAGGGGGTGGGAAAAACTGTTTTTT.

This rearrangement joins TRBV18 to TRBJ1-1; no reliable D call. Germline V gene sequence: CDR1 KGHSH, CDR2 LQKENI. The CDR3 covers 12 residues. Trimming left V 4 bases short and J 4 bases short, with 7 bases between. The CDR3 coding sequence is TGTGCCAGCTCACGATTCAGCACTGAAGCTTTCTTT. This gives the protein CASSRFSTEAFF.

V and J are TRBV18 and TRBJ1-3; no firm D call. The V and J ends lost 1 base and 4 bases respectively, with 8 bases between them. Germline-derived CDR1 and CDR2 are KGHSH and LQKENI. This CDR3 contains 14 residues. DNA of the CDR3: TGTGCCAGCTCACCACGACCTGACGGAAACACCATATATTTT. Protein product: CASSPRPDGNTIYF.

This clone was seen a handful of times. The V call is TRBV18, the J call TRBJ1-2, with 9 bases identical to TRBD1. CDR3 size: 15 residues. Germline CDR1 and CDR2: KGHSH and LQKENI. J gave up 4 bases and V 2 bases, and 5 bases lay outside the gene matches. The CDR3 region has the DNA TGTGCCAGCTCACCAGCGGGACAGGGAAGCTATGGCTACACCTTC. Its translation is CASSPAGQGSYGYTF.

The V and J genes are TRBV5-8 and TRBJ2-2; D gene uncertain. V gave up 3 bases and J gave up 1 base, with 10 bases separating them. Germline V gene sequence: CDR1 SGHTS, CDR2 YDEGEE. This CDR3 is 15 amino acids long. The CDR3 nucleotides read TGTGCCAGCAGCTCAGGCGAATGGAACACCGGGGAGCTGTTTTTT. Translating it yields CASSSGEWNTGELFF.

This sequence joins TRBV19 and TRBJ2-3, with a weak D call TRBD2 (5 bases). Per germline, CDR1 LNHDA and CDR2 SQIVND (reference sequence). V lost 5 bases and J lost 3, with 12 bases in between. The CDR3 runs 14 residues. CDR3 amino acids: CASSGGLWTDTQYF. The CDR3 DNA follows: TGTGCCAGTAGTGGCGGGTTGTGGACAGATACGCAGTATTTT.

The chain employs TRBV19 and TRBJ2-5; 11 bases match TRBD2. This CDR3 contains 15 residues. The V and J ends lost 7 bases and 1 base, in that order; junction bases with no gene match: 5. CDR1 and CDR2 (germline): LNHDA, SQIVND (reference sequence). The CDR3 loop reads CASNVAGGIQETQYF. CDR3 in DNA: TGTGCCAGTAATGTAGCGGGGGGGATCCAAGAGACCCAGTACTTC.

This clone was detected a few times. V gene TRBV6-6 combines with J gene TRBJ2-7; tentative D call: TRBD2 (6 bases). The V gene lost 2 bases and the J gene lost 6 bases, with 8 bases spanning the gap. The CDR3 runs 12 residues. Germline V gives CDR1 MNHNY, CDR2 SVGAGI (reference sequence). CDR3 region: CASSYTEGEQYF. In nucleotides, the CDR3 is TGTGCCAGCAGTTACACGGAGGGCGAGCAGTACTTC.

The chain carries TRBV7-9 and TRBJ2-3; D not resolved. Germline V gene lookup returns CDR1 SEHNR and CDR2 FQNEAQ (reference sequence). This CDR3 is built from 14 residues. Trimming removed 1 base at V and 5 bases at J, with 10 bases between. The CDR3 DNA reads as TGTGCCAGCAGCTTAGGGCAGGCCATAGATACGCAGTATTTT. This translates into CASSLGQAIDTQYF.

The chain uses TRBV5-1 and TRBJ2-5; 9 positions match TRBD2. Germline V gene data show CDR1 as SGHRS and CDR2 as YFSETQ. Trimming cost V 3 bases and J 3 bases; bases outside gene matches: 6. The CDR3 runs to 15 residues. CDR3 protein: CASSYLAGTEETQYF. As DNA, the CDR3 is TGCGCCAGCAGCTACCTAGCGGGGACAGAAGAGACCCAGTACTTC.

The CDR3 reads CASSNWVELFF. The CDR3 coding sequence is TGTGCCAGTAGTAATTGGGTGGAGCTGTTTTTT. The chain is built from TRBV19 and TRBJ2-2; unclear D gene. This CDR3 has 11 amino acids. CDR1 and CDR2 (germline): LNHDA, SQIVND (reference sequence). V lost 4 bases, J lost 10 bases, and 7 bases lay in between.